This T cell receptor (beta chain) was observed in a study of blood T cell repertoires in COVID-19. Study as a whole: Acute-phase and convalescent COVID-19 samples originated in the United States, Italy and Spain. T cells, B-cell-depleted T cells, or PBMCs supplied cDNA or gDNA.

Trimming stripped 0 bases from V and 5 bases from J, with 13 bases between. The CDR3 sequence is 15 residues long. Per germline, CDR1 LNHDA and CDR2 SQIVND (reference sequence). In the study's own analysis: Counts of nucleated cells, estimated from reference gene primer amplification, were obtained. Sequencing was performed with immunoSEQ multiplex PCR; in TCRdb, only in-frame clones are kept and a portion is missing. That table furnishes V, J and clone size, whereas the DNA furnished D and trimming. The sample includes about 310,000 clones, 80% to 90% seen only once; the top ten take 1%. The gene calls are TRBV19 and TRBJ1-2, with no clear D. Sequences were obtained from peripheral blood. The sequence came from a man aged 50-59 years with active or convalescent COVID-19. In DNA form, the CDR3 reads TGTGCCAGTAGTATAGACGGGAGAATTCGTTATGGCTACACCTTC. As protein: CASSIDGRIRYGYTF. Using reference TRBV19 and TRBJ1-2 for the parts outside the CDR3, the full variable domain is DGGITQSPKYLFRKEGQNVTLSCEQNLNHDAMYWYRQDPGQGLRLIYYSQIVNDFQKGDIAEGYSVSREKKESFPLTVTSAQKNPTAFYLCASSIDGRIRYGYTFGSGTRLTVV.